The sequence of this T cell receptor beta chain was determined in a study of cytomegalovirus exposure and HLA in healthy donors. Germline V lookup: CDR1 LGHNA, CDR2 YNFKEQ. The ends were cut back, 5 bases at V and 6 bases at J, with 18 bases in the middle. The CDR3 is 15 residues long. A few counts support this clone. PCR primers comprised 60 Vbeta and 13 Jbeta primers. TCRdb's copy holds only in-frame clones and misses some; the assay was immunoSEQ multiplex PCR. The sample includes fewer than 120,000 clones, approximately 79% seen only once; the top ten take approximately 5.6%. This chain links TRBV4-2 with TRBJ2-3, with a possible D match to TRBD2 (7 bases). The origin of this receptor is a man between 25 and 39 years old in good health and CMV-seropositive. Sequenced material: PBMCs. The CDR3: CASSDRGGALDTQYF. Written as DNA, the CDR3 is TGTGCCAGCAGCGATCGTGGGGGGGCATTGGATACGCAGTATTTT.